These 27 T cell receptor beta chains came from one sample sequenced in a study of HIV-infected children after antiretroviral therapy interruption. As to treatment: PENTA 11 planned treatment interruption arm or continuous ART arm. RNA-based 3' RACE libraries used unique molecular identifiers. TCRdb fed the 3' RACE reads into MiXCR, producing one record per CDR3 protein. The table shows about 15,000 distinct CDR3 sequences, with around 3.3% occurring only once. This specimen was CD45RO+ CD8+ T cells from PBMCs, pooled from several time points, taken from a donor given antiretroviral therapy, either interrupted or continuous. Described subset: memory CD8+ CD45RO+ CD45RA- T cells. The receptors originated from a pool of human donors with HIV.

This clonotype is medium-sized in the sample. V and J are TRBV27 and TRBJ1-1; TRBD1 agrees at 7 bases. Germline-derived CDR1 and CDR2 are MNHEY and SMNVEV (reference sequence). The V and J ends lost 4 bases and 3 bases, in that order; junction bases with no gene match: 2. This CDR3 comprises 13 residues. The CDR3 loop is CASSSTGYTEAFF. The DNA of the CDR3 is TGTGCCAGCAGTTCGACAGGGTACACTGAAGCTTTCTTT.

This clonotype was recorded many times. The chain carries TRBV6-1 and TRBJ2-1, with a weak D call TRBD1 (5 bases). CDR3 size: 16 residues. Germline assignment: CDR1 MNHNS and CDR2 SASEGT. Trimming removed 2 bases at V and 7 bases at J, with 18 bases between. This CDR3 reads CASSETHWQGMNEQFF. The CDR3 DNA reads TGTGCCAGCAGTGAAACACACTGGCAGGGCATGAATGAGCAGTTCTTC.

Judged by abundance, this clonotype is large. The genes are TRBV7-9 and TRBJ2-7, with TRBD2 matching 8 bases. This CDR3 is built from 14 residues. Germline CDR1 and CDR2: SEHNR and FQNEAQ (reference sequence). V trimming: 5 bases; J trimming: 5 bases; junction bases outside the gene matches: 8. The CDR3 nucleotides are TGTGCCAGCAGCCCTAGCGGGCTCCCTCACGAGCAGTACTTC. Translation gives CASSPSGLPHEQYF.

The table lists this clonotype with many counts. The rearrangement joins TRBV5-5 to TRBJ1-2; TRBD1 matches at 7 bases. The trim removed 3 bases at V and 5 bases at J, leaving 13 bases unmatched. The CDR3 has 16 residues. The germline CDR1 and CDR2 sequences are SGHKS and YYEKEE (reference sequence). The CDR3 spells CASSSQQGGGEYGYTF. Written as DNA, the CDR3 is TGTGCCAGCAGCTCCCAGCAAGGAGGGGGCGAATATGGCTACACCTTC. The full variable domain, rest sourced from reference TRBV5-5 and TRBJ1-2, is DAGVTQSPTHLIKTRGQQVTLRCSPISGHKSVSWYQQVLGQGPQFIFQYYEKEERGRGNFPDRFSARQFPNYSSELNVNALLLGDSALYLCASSSQQGGGEYGYTFGSGTRLTVV.

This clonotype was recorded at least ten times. The CDR3: CATKGSGGARETQYF. The CDR3 DNA follows: TGTGCCACGAAGGGAAGCGGGGGGGCCCGGGAGACCCAGTACTTC. The J gene is TRBJ2-5, the V gene TRBV2, with 10 bases aligning to TRBD2. The V and J ends lost 10 bases and 5 bases, in that order; junction bases with no gene match: 13. Germline V gene data show CDR1 as SNHLY and CDR2 as FYNNEI. This CDR3 has 15 residues.

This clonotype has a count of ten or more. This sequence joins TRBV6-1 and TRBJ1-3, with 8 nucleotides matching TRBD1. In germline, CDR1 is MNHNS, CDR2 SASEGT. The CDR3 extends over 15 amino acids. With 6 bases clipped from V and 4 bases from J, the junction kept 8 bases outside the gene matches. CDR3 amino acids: CASRVRTGSGNTIYF. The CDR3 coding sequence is TGTGCCAGCAGAGTTCGGACAGGGTCCGGAAACACCATATATTTT.

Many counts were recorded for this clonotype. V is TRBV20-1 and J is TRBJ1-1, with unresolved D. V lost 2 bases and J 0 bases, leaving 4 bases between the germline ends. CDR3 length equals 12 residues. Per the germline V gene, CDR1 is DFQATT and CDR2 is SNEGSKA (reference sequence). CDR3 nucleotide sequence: TGCAGTGCTAGAAAGGTGAACACTGAAGCTTTCTTT. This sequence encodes CSARKVNTEAFF.

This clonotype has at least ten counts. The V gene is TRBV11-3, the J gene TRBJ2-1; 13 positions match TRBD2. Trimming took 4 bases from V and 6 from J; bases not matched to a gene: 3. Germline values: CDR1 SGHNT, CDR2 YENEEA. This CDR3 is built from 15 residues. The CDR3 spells CASSSGLAGINEQFF. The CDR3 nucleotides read TGTGCCAGCAGCTCGGGACTAGCGGGGATCAATGAGCAGTTCTTC.

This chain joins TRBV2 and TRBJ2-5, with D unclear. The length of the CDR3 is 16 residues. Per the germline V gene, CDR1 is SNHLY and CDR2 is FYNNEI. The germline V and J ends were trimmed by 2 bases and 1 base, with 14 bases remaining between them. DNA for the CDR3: TGTGCCAGCAGTGAAAGTATTGGCAGGCCCCAAGAGACCCAGTACTTC. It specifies CASSESIGRPQETQYF. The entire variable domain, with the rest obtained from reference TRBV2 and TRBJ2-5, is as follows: EPEVTQTPSHQVTQMGQEVILRCVPISNHLYFYWYRQILGQKVEFLVSFYNNEISEKSEIFDDQFSVERPDGSNFTLKIRSTKLEDSAMYFCASSESIGRPQETQYFGPGTRLLVL.

The CDR3 protein is CASSFVRGTEAFF. In DNA, the CDR3 is TGTGCCAGCAGTTTCGTCCGGGGTACTGAAGCTTTCTTT. The chain links TRBV12-3 or TRBV12-4 to TRBJ1-1; D not resolved. V lost 3 bases and J 5 bases, leaving 10 bases between the germline ends. The CDR3 totals 13 residues.

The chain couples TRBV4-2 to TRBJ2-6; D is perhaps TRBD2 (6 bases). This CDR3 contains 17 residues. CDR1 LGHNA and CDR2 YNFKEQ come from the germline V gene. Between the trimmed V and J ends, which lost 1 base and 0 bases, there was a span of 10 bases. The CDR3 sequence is CASSQAGESSGANVLTF. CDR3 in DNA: TGTGCCAGCAGCCAAGCGGGGGAGAGCTCTGGGGCCAACGTCCTGACTTTC.

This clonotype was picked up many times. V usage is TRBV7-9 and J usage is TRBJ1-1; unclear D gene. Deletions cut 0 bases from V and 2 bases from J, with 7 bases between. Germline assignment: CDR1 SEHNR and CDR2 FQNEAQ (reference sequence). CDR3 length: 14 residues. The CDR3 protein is CASSLAPTNTEAFF. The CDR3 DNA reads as TGTGCCAGCAGCTTAGCCCCCACAAACACTGAAGCTTTCTTT.

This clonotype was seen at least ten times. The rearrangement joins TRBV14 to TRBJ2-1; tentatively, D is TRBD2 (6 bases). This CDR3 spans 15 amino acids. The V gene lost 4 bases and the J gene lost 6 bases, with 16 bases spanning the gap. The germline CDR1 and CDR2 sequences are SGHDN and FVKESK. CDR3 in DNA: TGTGCCAGCAGCCCTCCGGGACTGCTAACCAATGAGCAGTTCTTC. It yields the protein CASSPPGLLTNEQFF.

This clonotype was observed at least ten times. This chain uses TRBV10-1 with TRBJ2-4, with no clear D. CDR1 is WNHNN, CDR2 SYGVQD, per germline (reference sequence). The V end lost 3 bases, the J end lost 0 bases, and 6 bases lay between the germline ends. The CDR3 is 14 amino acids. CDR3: CASSDRLAKNIQYF. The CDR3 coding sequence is TGCGCCAGCAGTGATCGACTAGCCAAAAACATTCAGTACTTC.

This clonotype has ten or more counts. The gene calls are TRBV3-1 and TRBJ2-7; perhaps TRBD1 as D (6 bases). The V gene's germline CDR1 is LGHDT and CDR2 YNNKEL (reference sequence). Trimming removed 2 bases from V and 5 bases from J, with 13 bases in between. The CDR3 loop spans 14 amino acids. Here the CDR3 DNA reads TGTGCCAGCAGCCAACGAGGGGGACGAGACGAGCAGTACTTC. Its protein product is CASSQRGGRDEQYF.

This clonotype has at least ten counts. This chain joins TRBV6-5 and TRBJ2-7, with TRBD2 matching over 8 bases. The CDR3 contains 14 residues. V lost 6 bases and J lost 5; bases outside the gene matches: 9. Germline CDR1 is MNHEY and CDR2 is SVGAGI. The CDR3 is CASSYREGLDEQYF. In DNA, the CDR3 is TGTGCCAGCAGCTACCGGGAGGGCCTGGACGAGCAGTACTTC.

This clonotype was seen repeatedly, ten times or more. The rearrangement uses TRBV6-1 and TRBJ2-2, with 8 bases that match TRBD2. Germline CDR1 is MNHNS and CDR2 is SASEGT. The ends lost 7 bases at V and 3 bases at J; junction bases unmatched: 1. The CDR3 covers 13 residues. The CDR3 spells CASTGGDTGELFF. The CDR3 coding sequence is TGTGCCAGCACGGGGGGGGACACCGGGGAGCTGTTTTTT.

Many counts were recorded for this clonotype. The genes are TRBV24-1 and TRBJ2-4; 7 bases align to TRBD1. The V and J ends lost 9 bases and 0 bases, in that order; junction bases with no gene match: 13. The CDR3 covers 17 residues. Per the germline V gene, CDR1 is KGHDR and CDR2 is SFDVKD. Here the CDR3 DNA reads TGTGCCACCTTCGGCCCCGACAGGGAAAGAGCCAAAAACATTCAGTACTTC. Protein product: CATFGPDRERAKNIQYF.

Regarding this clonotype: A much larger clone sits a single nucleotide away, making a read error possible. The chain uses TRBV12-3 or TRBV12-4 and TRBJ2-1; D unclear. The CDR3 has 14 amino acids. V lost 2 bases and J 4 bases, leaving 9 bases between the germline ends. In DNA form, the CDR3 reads TGTGCCAGCAGTTTAATCTCAACGTACAATGAGCAGTTCTTC. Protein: CASSLISTYNEQFF.

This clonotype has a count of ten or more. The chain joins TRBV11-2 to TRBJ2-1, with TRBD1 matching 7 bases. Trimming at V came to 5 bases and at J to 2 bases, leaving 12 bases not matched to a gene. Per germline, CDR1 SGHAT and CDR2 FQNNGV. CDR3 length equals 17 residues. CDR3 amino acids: CASSHWDRDSAYNEQFF. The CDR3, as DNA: TGTGCCAGCAGCCACTGGGATCGGGACAGCGCCTACAATGAGCAGTTCTTC.

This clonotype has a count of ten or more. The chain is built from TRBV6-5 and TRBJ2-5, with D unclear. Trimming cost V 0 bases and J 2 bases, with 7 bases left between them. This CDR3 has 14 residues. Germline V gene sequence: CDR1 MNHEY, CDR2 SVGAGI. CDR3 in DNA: TGTGCCAGCAGTTACTCGGGCAGACAAGAGACCCAGTACTTC. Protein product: CASSYSGRQETQYF.

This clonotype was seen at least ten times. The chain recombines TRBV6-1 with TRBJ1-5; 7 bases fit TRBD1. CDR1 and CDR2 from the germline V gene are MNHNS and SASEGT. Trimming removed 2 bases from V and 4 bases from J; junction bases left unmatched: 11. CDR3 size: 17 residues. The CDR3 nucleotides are TGTGCCAGCAGTGAAATAGGGGGCCCATCGGCGAATCAGCCCCAGCATTTT. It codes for CASSEIGGPSANQPQHF.

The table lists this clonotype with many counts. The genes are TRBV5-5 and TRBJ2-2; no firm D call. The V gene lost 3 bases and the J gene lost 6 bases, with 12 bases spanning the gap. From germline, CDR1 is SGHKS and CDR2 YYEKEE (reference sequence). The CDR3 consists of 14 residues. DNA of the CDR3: TGTGCCAGCAGCTCTTCGGGTCCGCCCGGGGAGCTGTTTTTT. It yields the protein CASSSSGPPGELFF.

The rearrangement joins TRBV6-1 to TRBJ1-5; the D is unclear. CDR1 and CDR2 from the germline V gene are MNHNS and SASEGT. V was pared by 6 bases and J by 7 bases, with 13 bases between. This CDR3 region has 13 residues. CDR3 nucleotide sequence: TGTGCCAGCAGGCCCACCCAGGCCCAGCCCCAGCATTTT. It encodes CASRPTQAQPQHF.

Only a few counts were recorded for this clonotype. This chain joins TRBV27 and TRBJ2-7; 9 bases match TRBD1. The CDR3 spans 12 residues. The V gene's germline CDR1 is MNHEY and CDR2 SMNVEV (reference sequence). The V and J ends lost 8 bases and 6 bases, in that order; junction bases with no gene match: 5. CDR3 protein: CASQQGASEQYF. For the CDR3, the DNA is TGTGCCAGCCAACAGGGGGCTAGCGAGCAGTACTTC.

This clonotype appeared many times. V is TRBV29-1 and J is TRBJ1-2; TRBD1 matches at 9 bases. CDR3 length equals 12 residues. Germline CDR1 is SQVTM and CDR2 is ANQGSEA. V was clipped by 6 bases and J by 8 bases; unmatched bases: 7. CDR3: CSVDETGGGYTF. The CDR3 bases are TGCAGCGTCGACGAGACAGGGGGAGGCTACACCTTC.

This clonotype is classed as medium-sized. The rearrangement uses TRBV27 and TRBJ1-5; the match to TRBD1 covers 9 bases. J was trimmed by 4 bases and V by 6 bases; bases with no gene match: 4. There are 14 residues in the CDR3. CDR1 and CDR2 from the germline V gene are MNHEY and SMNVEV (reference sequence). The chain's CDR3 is CASSLGTGNQPQHF. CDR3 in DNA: TGTGCCAGCAGCCTAGGGACAGGGAATCAGCCCCAGCATTTT.